One and the same sample provided the 28 T cell receptor beta chains below, sequenced in a study of blood T cell repertoires in COVID-19 (dated by TCRdb to the early 2020s). The library was built by means of the immunoSEQ multiplex PCR assay. TCRdb took this table from immuneACCESS and kept in-frame rearrangements with V and J called. Such tables lack part of the clones; where checked against another copy, unresolved V genes explain under half of the gap, and the rest is unexplained. This sample lists about 68,000 clones; 70% to 90% were detected once. The leading ten clones occupy less than 7.5% of the sample. The specimen sequenced was peripheral blood. Receptors originate from a man older than 75 with COVID-19, enrolled during active disease.

The J gene is TRBJ1-3, the V gene TRBV6-5, with a weak D call TRBD1 (5 bases). The CDR3 sequence is 12 residues long. CDR1 is MNHEY and CDR2 is SVGAGI in the germline V gene. The V end was cut by 11 bases, the J end by 12 bases, with 20 bases between. The CDR3 DNA reads TGTGCCGCCACAGGATTACCTCTTAGCATATATTTT. Its translation is CAATGLPLSIYF.

The V gene is TRBV5-1, the J gene TRBJ2-2; no clear D gene. The CDR3 loop spans 15 amino acids. Trimming stripped 0 bases from V and 6 bases from J, with 12 bases between. Germline CDR1 reads SGHRS; CDR2 reads YFSETQ. CDR3 residues: CASSLEPMQAGELFF. Here the CDR3 DNA reads TGCGCCAGCAGCTTGGAGCCGATGCAGGCCGGGGAGCTGTTTTTT.

In its sample, this clone was seen once. V and J are TRBV21-1 and TRBJ2-7; whether TRBD1, the table's D call, matches the DNA was not checked. TRBV21-1 is marked as a pseudogene. There are 16 residues in the CDR3. The CDR3 spells CASSKAPTGAAYEQYF. In DNA, the CDR3 is TGTGCCAGCAGCAAAGCCCCGACAGGGGCCGCCTACGAGCAGTACTTC.

The CDR3 here is CASSRIGATNEKLFF. CDR3 coding DNA: TGTGCCAGCAGCCGCATCGGTGCAACTAATGAAAAACTGTTTTTT. The V gene is TRBV14, the J gene TRBJ1-4; D uncertain. CDR3 length: 15 residues. Germline V gene data show CDR1 as SGHDN and CDR2 as FVKESK. V dropped 4 bases and J dropped 0 bases, with 9 bases sitting between them.

The chain combines TRBV7-2 with TRBJ2-5; the D is unclear. Germline CDR1 SGHTA, CDR2 FQGNSA. V was shortened by 3 bases and J by 0 bases, with 5 bases between the two germline ends. The CDR3 contains 13 residues. The CDR3 DNA reads as TGTGCCAGCAGCTTTAGTGACCAAGAGACCCAGTACTTC. This gives the protein CASSFSDQETQYF.

This sequence joins TRBV7-6 and TRBJ1-3; 7 bases match TRBD1. Germline values: CDR1 SGHVS, CDR2 FNYEAQ. The ends lost 1 base at V and 0 bases at J; junction bases unmatched: 9. This CDR3 has 18 residues. The CDR3 DNA reads TGTGCCAGCAGCTTAGAAGTAGGGGGCCTGGTCTCTGGAAACACCATATATTTT. As protein: CASSLEVGGLVSGNTIYF.

The V and J genes are TRBV4-2 and TRBJ2-3; a possible D gene is TRBD2 (5 bases). This CDR3 has 21 amino acids. CDR1 LGHNA and CDR2 YNFKEQ come from the germline V gene. Trimming removed 1 base at V and 2 bases at J, with 28 bases between. The CDR3 nucleotides are TGTGCCAGCAGCCAAGTAATGAGGGTGGACTTTGGTCGCGTAAACACAGATACGCAGTATTTT. Translating it yields CASSQVMRVDFGRVNTDTQYF.

The chain recombines TRBV5-6 with TRBJ1-4; D might be TRBD1 (5 bases). The V gene lost 5 bases and the J gene lost 7 bases, with 12 bases spanning the gap. CDR3 length: 13 residues. The germline CDR1 and CDR2 sequences are SGHDT and YYEEEE. The CDR3 DNA reads as TGTGCCAGCAGTTCGGACACAGGTGAAAAACTGTTTTTT. The encoded protein is CASSSDTGEKLFF. The full variable domain, in which reference TRBV5-6 and TRBJ1-4 provide the parts outside the CDR3, is DAGVTQSPTHLIKTRGQQVTLRCSPKSGHDTVSWYQQALGQGPQFIFQYYEEEERQRGNFPDRFSGHQFPNYSSELNVNALLLGDSALYLCASSSDTGEKLFFGSGTQLSVL.

The V call is TRBV5-1, the J call TRBJ2-7; 15 bases are shared with TRBD2. CDR1 and CDR2 from the germline V gene are SGHRS and YFSETQ. The CDR3 has 17 amino acids. Trimming at V came to 4 bases and at J to 2 bases, leaving 7 bases not matched to a gene. Here the CDR3 DNA reads TGCGCCAGCAGCCCAGGGACTAGCGGGGGGCTCACCTACGAGCAGTACTTC. It encodes CASSPGTSGGLTYEQYF.

This chain connects TRBV18 to TRBJ1-4; 7 nucleotides align to TRBD1. With V trimmed by 3 bases and J by 2 bases, 6 bases remained unmatched. This CDR3 contains 16 residues. From germline, CDR1 is KGHSH and CDR2 LQKENI. The CDR3 region has the DNA TGTGCCAGCTCACCTATTCCGACAGGGACTAATGAAAAACTGTTTTTT. This encodes CASSPIPTGTNEKLFF.

The table lists this clone with a few counts. Within the sample, other DNA sequences also encode this same CDR3. This chain connects TRBV7-9 to TRBJ2-3; tentatively, D is TRBD1 (5 bases). The CDR3 runs 14 residues. V lost 1 base and J 0 bases, leaving 5 bases between the germline ends. The germline gives CDR1 SEHNR, CDR2 FQNEAQ (reference sequence). The CDR3 spells CASSLEGSTDTQYF. DNA of the CDR3: TGTGCCAGCAGCTTAGAGGGGAGCACAGATACGCAGTATTTT.

V and J are TRBV6-5 and TRBJ2-7; a weak D match, TRBD1 (6 bases). Per germline, CDR1 MNHEY and CDR2 SVGAGI. V was shortened by 6 bases and J by 2 bases, with 14 bases between the two germline ends. The CDR3 runs 14 residues. The CDR3 DNA sequence: TGTGCCAGCAGCCCGACAGGTAACGCCTACGAGCAGTACTTC. This sequence encodes CASSPTGNAYEQYF.

The chain uses TRBV5-6 and TRBJ2-5, with TRBD2 matching over 12 bases. Germline CDR1 is SGHDT and CDR2 is YYEEEE. The CDR3 totals 16 residues. With 1 base clipped from V and 1 base from J, the junction kept 2 bases outside the gene matches. CDR3 region: CASSLMTSGGQETQYF. For the CDR3, the DNA is TGTGCCAGCAGCTTGATGACTAGCGGGGGCCAAGAGACCCAGTACTTC. The full variable domain, rest sourced from reference TRBV5-6 and TRBJ2-5, is DAGVTQSPTHLIKTRGQQVTLRCSPKSGHDTVSWYQQALGQGPQFIFQYYEEEERQRGNFPDRFSGHQFPNYSSELNVNALLLGDSALYLCASSLMTSGGQETQYFGPGTRLLVL.

This chain joins TRBV20-1 and TRBJ1-5; the D is unclear. The CDR3 is 9 amino acids. The germline V gene has CDR1 DFQATT and CDR2 SNEGSKA (reference sequence). V was shortened by 6 bases and J by 6 bases, with 3 bases between the two germline ends. As DNA, the CDR3 is TGCAGTGCCGGTCAGCCCCAGCATTTT. Amino acids: CSAGQPQHF.

This chain connects TRBV2 to TRBJ1-5; 9 nucleotides align to TRBD1. J was trimmed by 4 bases and V by 8 bases; bases with no gene match: 9. The V gene's germline CDR1 is SNHLY and CDR2 FYNNEI. The CDR3 has 15 amino acids. This chain's CDR3 is CASDPGQGWNQPQHF. CDR3 nucleotide sequence: TGTGCCAGCGATCCGGGACAGGGTTGGAATCAGCCCCAGCATTTT.

This clone appeared once. Here the CDR3 DNA reads TGTGCCAGCAGCTTAGGGAGAGGGGGCCTGGGCACTGAAGCTTTCTTT. It yields the protein CASSLGRGGLGTEAFF. The V gene is TRBV7-2, the J gene TRBJ1-1; 7 nucleotides align to TRBD1. The germline CDR1 and CDR2 sequences are SGHTA and FQGNSA. Unmatched junction bases numbered 9, after V lost 1 base and J lost 4 bases. There are 16 residues in the CDR3.

The gene calls are TRBV19 and TRBJ2-7, with 8 bases matching TRBD1. In germline, CDR1 is LNHDA, CDR2 SQIVND (reference sequence). This CDR3 contains 15 residues. With V trimmed by 3 bases and J by 5 bases, 9 bases remained unmatched. The CDR3 loop is CASSMYGTGKDEQYF. CDR3 bases: TGTGCCAGTAGTATGTATGGGACAGGCAAAGACGAGCAGTACTTC.

The chain couples TRBV6-6 to TRBJ1-4; D might be TRBD1 (5 bases). The CDR3 has 16 amino acids. Per the germline V gene, CDR1 is MNHNY and CDR2 is SVGAGI (reference sequence). V gave up 4 bases and J gave up 7 bases, with 19 bases separating them. The CDR3 region has the DNA TGTGCCAGCAGTTCACGCCTCGGGGGGACGGGTGAAAAACTGTTTTTT. Protein product: CASSSRLGGTGEKLFF.

CDR3: CASSPEPRGWPNEKLFF. The CDR3 region has the DNA TGTGCCAGCAGTCCCGAGCCTAGGGGCTGGCCTAATGAAAAACTGTTTTTT. The rearrangement joins TRBV27 to TRBJ1-4; possibly TRBD1 for D (5 bases). CDR3 length: 17 amino acids. Germline V gene lookup returns CDR1 MNHEY and CDR2 SMNVEV (reference sequence). Between the trimmed V and J ends, which lost 5 bases and 3 bases, there was a span of 19 bases.

The chain links TRBV18 to TRBJ1-5; D is possibly TRBD1 (6 bases). Germline loops: CDR1 KGHSH, CDR2 LQKENI. V lost 3 bases to trimming and J lost 2 bases, with 8 bases between them. The length of the CDR3 is 14 residues. This CDR3 reads CASSPRQGNQPQHF. The CDR3 region has the DNA TGTGCCAGCTCACCTCGACAGGGCAATCAGCCCCAGCATTTT.

This clone was counted once. The chain couples TRBV18 to TRBJ1-1; maybe TRBD1 (5 bases). The germline gives CDR1 KGHSH, CDR2 LQKENI. The CDR3 runs 14 residues. The V end lost 0 bases, the J end lost 4 bases, and 9 bases lay between the germline ends. The CDR3 DNA follows: TGTGCCAGCTCACCACCGTTGGGGGGCACTGAAGCTTTCTTT. It yields the protein CASSPPLGGTEAFF.

J is TRBJ2-2 and V is TRBV7-2; 9 bases map to TRBD2. The CDR3 extends over 18 amino acids. CDR1 is SGHTA and CDR2 is FQGNSA in the germline V gene. The ends lost 2 bases at V and 4 bases at J; junction bases unmatched: 11. DNA of the CDR3: TGTGCCAGCAGCTTAAGGGTAGCGGGGGATCGAGGCACCGGGGAGCTGTTTTTT. Its translation: CASSLRVAGDRGTGELFF.

The V gene is TRBV9, the J gene TRBJ1-2, with TRBD1 matching over 7 bases. The CDR3 runs to 16 residues. CDR1 is SGDLS, CDR2 YYNGEE, per germline. The V segment lost 2 bases and the J segment 7 bases; nucleotides outside the gene matches: 14. The CDR3 sequence: CASSVAGQGEEFGYTF. The CDR3 nucleotides read TGTGCCAGCAGCGTGGCGGGTCAGGGGGAAGAATTTGGCTACACCTTC.

The chain links TRBV6-5 to TRBJ2-6; D gene unclear. Germline values: CDR1 MNHEY, CDR2 SVGAGI. The CDR3 consists of 14 residues. V was trimmed by 5 bases and J by 0 bases, leaving 5 bases between them. The CDR3, as DNA: TGTGCCAGCAGTCCCATCTCTGGGGCCAACGTCCTGACTTTC. This gives the protein CASSPISGANVLTF.

In DNA form, the CDR3 reads TGTGCCAGCAGCCTTACAGGGGGGGACCAGCCCCAGCATTTT. It specifies CASSLTGGDQPQHF. The chain couples TRBV11-2 to TRBJ1-5; 8 bases line up with TRBD1. V lost 5 bases to trimming and J lost 7 bases; unmatched junction nucleotides: 7. Germline lookup yields CDR1 SGHAT and CDR2 FQNNGV. The CDR3 is 14 residues long.

The rearrangement uses TRBV5-1 and TRBJ2-7; tentatively, D is TRBD2 (6 bases). This CDR3 has 14 residues. V was cut by 5 bases and J by 0 bases, with 12 bases left in between. The V gene's germline CDR1 is SGHRS and CDR2 YFSETQ. CDR3: CASRREFSSYEQYF. Written as DNA, the CDR3 is TGCGCCAGCAGACGGGAGTTTTCCTCCTACGAGCAGTACTTC.

Only one count was recorded for this clone. The CDR3: CASSPPPGQRGDGGSQYF. The DNA of the CDR3 is TGTGCCAGCAGTCCTCCTCCGGGCCAGCGGGGGGATGGGGGATCGCAGTATTTT. The V and J genes are TRBV2 and TRBJ2-3; 9 bases line up with TRBD2. Germline values: CDR1 SNHLY, CDR2 FYNNEI. Trimming at V came to 5 bases and at J to 10 bases, leaving 22 bases not matched to a gene. There are 18 residues in the CDR3.

This chain uses TRBV5-1 with TRBJ2-7; maybe TRBD1 (5 bases). Germline CDR1 reads SGHRS; CDR2 reads YFSETQ. The CDR3 is made up of 13 amino acids. Trimming pared 5 bases from V and 3 bases from J, leaving 12 bases between. In nucleotides, the CDR3 is TGCGCCAGCAGGACAGCGCCAAACTACGAGCAGTACTTC. Its protein product is CASRTAPNYEQYF.